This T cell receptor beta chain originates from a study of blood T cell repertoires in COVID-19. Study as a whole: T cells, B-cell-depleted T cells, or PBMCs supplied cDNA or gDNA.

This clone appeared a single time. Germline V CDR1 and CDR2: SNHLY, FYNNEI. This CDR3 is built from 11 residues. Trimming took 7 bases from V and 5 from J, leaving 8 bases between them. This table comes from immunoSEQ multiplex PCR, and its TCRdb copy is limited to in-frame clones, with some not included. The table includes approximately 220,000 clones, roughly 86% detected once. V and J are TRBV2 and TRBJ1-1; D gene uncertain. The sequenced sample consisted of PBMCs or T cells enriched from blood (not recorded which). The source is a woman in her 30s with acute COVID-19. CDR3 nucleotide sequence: TGTGCCAGCACAACAGAGACTGAAGCTTTCTTT. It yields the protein CASTTETEAFF. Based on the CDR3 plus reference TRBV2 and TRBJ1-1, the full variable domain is EPEVTQTPSHQVTQMGQEVILRCVPISNHLYFYWYRQILGQKVEFLVSFYNNEISEKSEIFDDQFSVERPDGSNFTLKIRSTKLEDSAMYFCASTTETEAFFGQGTRLTVV.